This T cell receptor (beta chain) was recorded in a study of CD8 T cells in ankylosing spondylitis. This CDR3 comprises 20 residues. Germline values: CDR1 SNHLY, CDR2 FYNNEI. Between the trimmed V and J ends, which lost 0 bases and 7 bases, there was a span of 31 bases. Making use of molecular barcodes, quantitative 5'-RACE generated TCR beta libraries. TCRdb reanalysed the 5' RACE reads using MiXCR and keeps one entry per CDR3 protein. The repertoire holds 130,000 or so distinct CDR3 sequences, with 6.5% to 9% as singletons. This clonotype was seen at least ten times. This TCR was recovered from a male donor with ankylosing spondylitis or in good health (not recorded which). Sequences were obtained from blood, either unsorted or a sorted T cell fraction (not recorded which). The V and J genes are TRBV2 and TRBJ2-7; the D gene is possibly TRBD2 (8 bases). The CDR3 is CASSEAKRGFSGTAVGEQYF. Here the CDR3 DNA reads TGTGCCAGCAGTGAAGCCAAGCGCGGGTTTAGCGGGACAGCAGTCGGGGAGCAGTACTTC.